This T cell receptor (beta chain) appears in the sequencing data of a study of metastatic and nonmetastatic thyroid tumors. Study overall: Repertoires from blood and tumor or nodule tissue of malignant and benign thyroid patients were compared.

Before thyroid surgery, none of the patients had received any treatment. The germline V gene has CDR1 MNHNS and CDR2 SASEGT. V was clipped by 8 bases and J by 6 bases, with 7 bases between them. The CDR3 contains 11 residues. Within the sample, this clone is medium-sized. Its target is not known. TCRdb reanalyzed the PCR reads with MiXCR. Altogether 30,000 to 35,000 clones are present, about 20% being singletons, with the ten largest covering approximately 3%. General study results and limits: Versus benign nodules, malignant thyroid tumors reportedly had significantly higher TCR beta diversity, in blood and tumor.

The rearrangement links TRBV6-1 to TRBJ2-2, with D possibly matching TRBD1 (6 bases). The TCR comes from a male donor with papillary thyroid cancer or a benign thyroid nodule (not recorded which). Some clones in this sample may be carry-over from other donors' samples. The sequencing input was tumor tissue. The CDR3 DNA is TGTGCCAGCGCAGGGGCCGGGGAGCTGTTTTTT. This codes for CASAGAGELFF.